This T cell receptor (beta chain) was retrieved from a study of human T cells and chemical hapten exposure. Time point defined: patch test 1, 2 weeks after DPC sensitization. Specified treatment: therapeutic diphenylcyclopropenone sensitization with weekly scalp DPC. The CDR3 totals 14 residues. Germline CDR1 reads SGHVS; CDR2 reads FQNEAQ. Trimming left V 6 bases short and J 8 bases short, with 17 bases between. This clonotype was observed a few times. TCRdb used MiXCR to reprocess the RACE reads, holding one entry per CDR3 protein. The table includes 150,000 to 200,000 distinct CDR3 sequences, 14% detected once.

V usage is TRBV7-8 and J usage is TRBJ2-1; possibly TRBD2 for D (6 bases). The input for sequencing was whole blood, taken in connection with sensitization to the hapten diphenylcyclopropenone (DPC). The sequence was obtained from a woman in her 30s with alopecia areata. Some clones in this sample may be carry-over from other donors' samples. CDR3 coding DNA: TGTGCCAGCAGGCGGGACCCTACCCGGGATGAGCAGTTCTTC. Translated: CASRRDPTRDEQFF.